Described below is a single TCR beta chain sequence and its context. The antigen it binds to is not known. No much larger clone is present one base from it, and per-base qualities are unavailable. The CDR3 regions of human TCRbeta chains were analyzed by immunosequencing. As for the original processing: TCRs in the repertoires were matched against a reference library of SARS-CoV-2-specific TCRs that had been generated with the MIRA antigen-specificity platform. Breadth meant the fraction of unique TCRs that were SARS-CoV-2-associated, whereas depth meant the fraction of total T cells that were SARS-CoV-2-associated. Using the MIRA data, every spike-specific TCR was mapped to the spike region that the TCR reacted to and assigned to either a CD4 or a CD8 class. Log10-transformed breadth and depth values were compared by one-way ANOVA with Sidak's multiple comparisons tests. TCRdb took this table from immuneACCESS and kept in-frame rearrangements with V and J called. Such tables lack part of the clones; where checked against another copy, unresolved V genes explain under half of the gap, and the rest is unexplained. D and trimming come from the DNA, and the V and J calls and clone size come from that table. This sample has 170,000 or so clones in its table, and about nine tenths of those were observed once. Jointly, the top ten make up roughly 2.5% of the sample.

This entry comes from a study of T cell responses to AZD1222 COVID-19 vaccine (dated by TCRdb to the early 2020s). For the wider study: AZD1222 recipients whose second dose came at about 4 weeks and those whose second dose came at about 12 weeks were combined into one group, since spike-specific TCR depth and breadth did not differ between the two schedules. TCR sequencing was performed for over 230 trial participants, of whom around 200 were given two doses of AZD1222 and around 26 were given two doses of MenACWY control vaccine. Trial participants were enrolled into age subgroups of 18-55, 56-69 and 70-plus years, which contained around 140, 26 and 57 TCR-sequenced participants, respectively.

Read against the paper, the sample's time point label means: baseline before first vaccination. The vaccinee samples were drawn from two UK trials, COV001 and COV002, one of which was a single-blind randomized controlled phase 2/3 trial testing AZD1222 (ChAdOx1 nCoV-19) in healthy adults. Trial participant PBMC samples were collected at day 0 and day 28 after the second dose for TCRbeta chain sequencing. V is shortened by 6 bases, J by 0 bases, and the region joining them spans 2 bases. Reading the germline V gene gives CDR1 SGHAT and CDR2 FQNNGV. Reading from cysteine to phenylalanine, the CDR3 counts 11 amino acids. This entry keeps only the CDR3 DNA: 33 bases, framed from base 1. Findings and caveats that apply to the study as a whole: In the small 56-69-year group, the increase in depth fell short of significance, most likely because of low power. Participants were mostly white British and included more females than males, and it was suggested by the authors that clonal diversity may have been underestimated. Epitopes outside the regions mutated in the B.1.351 and B.1.1.7 variants were reportedly recognized by nearly half of the unique spike-specific TCRs. The vaccine-associated CD4 TCRs covered the entire spike protein, and the dominant responses fell in regions 160-218 and 743-854. Because no day 14 peak-response samples were available, repertoires were characterized only after the peak T cell response. Conclusions about previously exposed vaccinees were limited because only six or seven AZD1222 recipients were SARS-CoV-2 seropositive at baseline. Spike-specific TCR breadth and depth rose significantly after two AZD1222 doses compared with day 0 and with MenACWY recipients.

The rearranged segments are TRBV11-2 and TRBJ2-5; the D gene identity is not certain. The sample consisted of peripheral blood, taken on day 0 of AZD1222 vaccination. This clonotype originated in an adult in good health. The DNA sequence follows: TGTGCCAGCAGTAACCAAGAGACCCAGTACTTC. This sequence encodes CASSNQETQYF.